Shown below are 20 T cell receptor beta chains from a single sample sequenced in a study of graft-versus-host responses after intestinal transplantation. The assay was immunoSEQ multiplex PCR, and TCRdb's table has in-frame clones only and misses some. The table lists about 83,000 clones, 70% to 90% of them singletons. For these TCRs, the target antigens are not known. This specimen consisted of unstimulated CD4+ T cells sorted from spleen or lymph node cells, obtained before intestinal transplant. Receptors originate from a human donor who received an intestinal transplant.

This chain joins TRBV6-6 and TRBJ1-1, with D perhaps TRBD1 (6 bases). Germline V gene data show CDR1 as MNHNY and CDR2 as SVGAGI (reference sequence). The V end lost 8 bases, the J end lost 6 bases, and 13 bases lay between the germline ends. CDR3 length: 12 residues. The CDR3 reads CASFQTGSEAFF. Written as DNA, the CDR3 is TGTGCCAGCTTCCAAACAGGGTCTGAAGCTTTCTTT.

This chain connects TRBV25-1 to TRBJ2-2, with 9 bases aligning to TRBD1. The CDR3 runs to 14 residues. The germline gives CDR1 MGHDK, CDR2 SYGVNS. The V segment lost 9 bases and the J segment 4 bases; nucleotides outside the gene matches: 6. DNA of the CDR3: TGTGCCAGTACCGGGACAGGGAGCACCGGGGAGCTGTTTTTT. Protein: CASTGTGSTGELFF. Based on the CDR3 plus reference TRBV25-1 and TRBJ2-2, the full variable domain is EADIYQTPRYLVIGTGKKITLECSQTMGHDKMYWYQQDPGMELHLIHYSYGVNSTEKGDLSSESTVSRIRTEHFPLTLESARPSHTSQYLCASTGTGSTGELFFGEGSRLTVL.

This clone was counted a single time. This chain connects TRBV19 to TRBJ1-1, with 7 bases aligning to TRBD1. Germline-derived CDR1 and CDR2 are LNHDA and SQIVND (reference sequence). This CDR3 comprises 15 residues. Losses at the gene ends were 6 bases for V and 3 bases for J; bases not matched to a gene: 10. The CDR3 loop reads CASRYKWQGDTEAFF. CDR3 nucleotides: TGTGCCAGTAGGTATAAGTGGCAGGGGGACACTGAAGCTTTCTTT.

The V gene is TRBV13, the J gene TRBJ2-1, with D possibly matching TRBD2 (5 bases). The CDR3 covers 13 residues. Germline values: CDR1 PRHDT, CDR2 FYEKMQ (reference sequence). Trimming cost V 5 bases and J 4 bases, with 9 bases left between them. In DNA, the CDR3 is TGTGCCAGCAGCATACTAGAATACAATGAGCAGTTCTTC. As protein: CASSILEYNEQFF.

Here the CDR3 reads CASSPGGASYGYTF. The DNA of the CDR3 is TGTGCCAGCAGTCCAGGGGGCGCCTCCTATGGCTACACCTTC. J is TRBJ1-2 and V is TRBV6-5, with 8 bases identical to TRBD1. V was clipped by 5 bases and J by 4 bases; unmatched bases: 6. Germline CDR1 reads MNHEY; CDR2 reads SVGAGI. CDR3 length: 14 amino acids.

The V call is TRBV28, the J call TRBJ2-3, with 7 bases aligning to TRBD2. The CDR3 length is 17 residues. The junction had 9 bases not matched to a gene; V was cut back by 2 bases and J by 1 base. Looked up from germline, CDR1 is MDHEN and CDR2 is SYDVKM. The CDR3 DNA reads as TGTGCCAGCAGTTTAGCGGGGGACGGTCGTGGCACAGATACGCAGTATTTT. Translated, it gives CASSLAGDGRGTDTQYF.

This chain uses TRBV7-2 with TRBJ2-2; TRBD2 matches at 12 bases. Germline values: CDR1 SGHTA, CDR2 FQGNSA. This CDR3 comprises 15 residues. V was clipped by 6 bases and J by 6 bases; unmatched bases: 5. DNA for the CDR3: TGTGCCAGCAGTCCCTCTAGCGGGAGGGCCGGGGAGCTGTTTTTT. This encodes CASSPSSGRAGELFF.

For the CDR3, the DNA is TGTGCCAGCGGCGCGCCAGGAATCCCTTACTACGAGCAGTACTTC. Amino acid sequence: CASGAPGIPYYEQYF. The rearrangement uses TRBV27 and TRBJ2-7, with no clear D. The V gene lost 8 bases and the J gene lost 3 bases, with 20 bases spanning the gap. This CDR3 contains 15 residues. CDR1 and CDR2 from the germline V gene are MNHEY and SMNVEV (reference sequence).

CDR3 protein: CASSYGLIGNEQYF. CDR3 sequence (DNA): TGTGCCAGCAGTTACGGACTTATCGGGAACGAGCAGTACTTC. This rearrangement joins TRBV6-5 to TRBJ2-7; possible D gene TRBD2, 5 bases. Germline V gene lookup returns CDR1 MNHEY and CDR2 SVGAGI. Between the trimmed V and J ends, which lost 2 bases and 5 bases, there was a span of 13 bases. The CDR3 contains 14 residues.

This chain connects TRBV6-1 to TRBJ1-2; D gene ambiguous. Per the germline V gene, CDR1 is MNHNS and CDR2 is SASEGT. The CDR3 is 13 amino acids. V lost 6 bases, J lost 5 bases, and 13 bases lay in between. The CDR3 coding sequence is TGTGCCAGCAGACCCCCAAAACAGTATGGCTACACCTTC. It translates to CASRPPKQYGYTF.

The rearrangement links TRBV27 to TRBJ1-5; D possibly corresponds to TRBD1 (6 bases). CDR3 length equals 15 residues. The V end was cut by 7 bases, the J end by 4 bases, with 17 bases between. In germline, CDR1 is MNHEY, CDR2 SMNVEV (reference sequence). CDR3 nucleotide sequence: TGTGCCAGCATGGGTCACAGGGCTCCTAATCAGCCCCAGCATTTT. It specifies CASMGHRAPNQPQHF.

The chain employs TRBV5-1 and TRBJ2-7; 12 bases are a match to TRBD2. Per the germline V gene, CDR1 is SGHRS and CDR2 is YFSETQ. The CDR3 sequence is 17 residues long. The J segment lost 6 bases and the V segment lost 4 bases, leaving 14 bases of the junction unmatched. The CDR3 region has the DNA TGCGCCAGCAGCCTACAGGGCCTAGCGGGAGGGGGCCGCGAGCAGTACTTC. Amino acid sequence: CASSLQGLAGGGREQYF.

This chain links TRBV6-5 with TRBJ2-7, with TRBD2 identical over 8 bases. CDR1 is MNHEY, CDR2 SVGAGI, per germline. The V gene end was trimmed by 4 bases and the J gene end by 2 bases; junction bases not matched to a gene: 4. The CDR3 has 14 residues. The CDR3 protein is CASSLYSGTYEQYF. CDR3 nucleotide sequence: TGTGCCAGCAGTTTATATAGCGGGACCTACGAGCAGTACTTC.

The CDR3 is CASKKTGADTQYF. The DNA of the CDR3 is TGTGCCAGCAAAAAGACAGGGGCAGATACGCAGTATTTT. The J gene is TRBJ2-3, the V gene TRBV6-1, with 8 bases matching TRBD1. Germline CDR1 MNHNS, CDR2 SASEGT. This CDR3 is 13 amino acids long. V gave up 7 bases and J gave up 4 bases; unmatched junction bases: 4.

This clone appeared a few times. The rearrangement uses TRBV6-6 and TRBJ1-5; 7 nucleotides agree with TRBD1. V dropped 8 bases and J dropped 11; count of bases not matched to a gene: 9. The length of the CDR3 is 12 residues. The germline V gene has CDR1 MNHNY and CDR2 SVGAGI (reference sequence). CDR3 loop: CASGQAVGAQHF. Here the CDR3 DNA reads TGTGCCAGCGGACAGGCCGTGGGGGCCCAGCATTTT.

This chain uses TRBV6-1 with TRBJ2-7, with 10 bases fitting TRBD2. CDR3 length: 15 amino acids. Losses at the gene ends were 4 bases for V and 0 bases for J; bases not matched to a gene: 3. The germline V gene encodes CDR1 MNHNS and CDR2 SASEGT. CDR3 nucleotides: TGTGCCAGCAGTGCGGTAGCGGGAGGCTCCTACGAGCAGTACTTC. This translates into CASSAVAGGSYEQYF.

This clone was observed a handful of times. The J gene is TRBJ1-5, the V gene TRBV6-1, with 8 bases aligning to TRBD1. CDR3 length: 13 residues. Per germline, CDR1 MNHNS and CDR2 SASEGT. V shed 5 bases and J 6 bases; nucleotides not matched to a gene: 3. In DNA form, the CDR3 reads TGTGCCAGCAGTATGGACAGGGCTCAGCCCCAGCATTTT. It specifies CASSMDRAQPQHF.

This rearrangement joins TRBV1 to TRBJ2-1; no check of the table's D call, TRBD2, against the DNA was made. TRBV1 is recorded as a pseudogene. CDR3 length: 16 residues. Here the CDR3 reads CTTPAIGRGGGNEQFF. The CDR3 bases are TGCACCACCCCGGCCATAGGACGGGGGGGCGGGAATGAGCAGTTCTTC.

The chain links TRBV5-4 to TRBJ1-5; 7 bases line up with TRBD1. The CDR3 totals 14 residues. With 2 bases clipped from V and 3 bases from J, the junction kept 2 bases outside the gene matches. Germline V gene data show CDR1 as SGHNT and CDR2 as YYREEE (reference sequence). The CDR3 here is CASSLQGNNQPQHF. CDR3 nucleotides: TGTGCCAGCAGCTTACAGGGGAACAATCAGCCCCAGCATTTT.

Of note for this clone: The sample holds other DNA sequences that translate to the same CDR3. This chain connects TRBV5-1 to TRBJ2-3, with 7 bases identical to TRBD2. The junction had 3 bases not matched to a gene; V was cut back by 3 bases and J by 2 bases. The CDR3 has 14 amino acids. CDR1 and CDR2 from the germline V gene are SGHRS and YFSETQ. This CDR3 reads CASSSGGYTDTQYF. The CDR3 DNA reads TGCGCCAGCAGCTCCGGGGGGTACACAGATACGCAGTATTTT. Full variable domain (remainder filled in from reference TRBV5-1 and TRBJ2-3): KAGVTQTPRYLIKTRGQQVTLSCSPISGHRSVSWYQQTPGQGLQFLFEYFSETQRNKGNFPGRFSGRQFSNSRSEMNVSTLELGDSALYLCASSSGGYTDTQYFGPGTRLTVL.